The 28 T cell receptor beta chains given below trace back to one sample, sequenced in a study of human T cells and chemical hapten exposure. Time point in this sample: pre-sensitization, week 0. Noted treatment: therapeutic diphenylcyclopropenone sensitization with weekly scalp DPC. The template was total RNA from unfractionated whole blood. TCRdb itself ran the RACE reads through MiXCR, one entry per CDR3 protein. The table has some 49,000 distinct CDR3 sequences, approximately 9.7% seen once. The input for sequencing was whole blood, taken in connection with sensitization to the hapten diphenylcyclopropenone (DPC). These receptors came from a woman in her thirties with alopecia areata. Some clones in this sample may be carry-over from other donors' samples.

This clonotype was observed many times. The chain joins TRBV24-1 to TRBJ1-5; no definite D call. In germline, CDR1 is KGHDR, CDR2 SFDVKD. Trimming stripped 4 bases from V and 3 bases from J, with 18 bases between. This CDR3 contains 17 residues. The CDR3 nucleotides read TGTGCCACCAGTGAAACCGACACACGCAAGACCAATCAGCCCCAGCATTTT. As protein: CATSETDTRKTNQPQHF.

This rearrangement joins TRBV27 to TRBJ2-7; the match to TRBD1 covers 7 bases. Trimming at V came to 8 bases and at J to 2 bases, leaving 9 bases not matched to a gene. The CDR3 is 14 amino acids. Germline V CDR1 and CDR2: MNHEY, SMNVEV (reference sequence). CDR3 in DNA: TGTGCCAGCGGGTCGACAGGGTACCCCTACGAGCAGTACTTC. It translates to CASGSTGYPYEQYF.

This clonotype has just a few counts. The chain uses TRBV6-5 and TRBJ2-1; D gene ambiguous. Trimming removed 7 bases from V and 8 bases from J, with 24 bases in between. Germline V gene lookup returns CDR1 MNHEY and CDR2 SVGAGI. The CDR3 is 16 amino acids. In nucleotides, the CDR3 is TGTGCCAGCACCAATCCGGGCCGTGGAGCAGGCGATGAGCAGTTCTTC. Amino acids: CASTNPGRGAGDEQFF.

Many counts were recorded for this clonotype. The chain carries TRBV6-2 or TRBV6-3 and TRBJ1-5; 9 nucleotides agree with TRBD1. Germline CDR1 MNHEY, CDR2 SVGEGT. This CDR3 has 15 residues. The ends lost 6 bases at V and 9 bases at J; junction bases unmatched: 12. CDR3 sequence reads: CASSLTGTGYLPQHF. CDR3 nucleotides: TGTGCCAGCAGCCTTACCGGGACAGGGTATCTGCCCCAGCATTTT.

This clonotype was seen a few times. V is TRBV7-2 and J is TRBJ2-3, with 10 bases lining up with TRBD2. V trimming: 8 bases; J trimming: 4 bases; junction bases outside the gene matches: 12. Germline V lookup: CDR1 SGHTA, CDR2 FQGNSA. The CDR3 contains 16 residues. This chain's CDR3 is CASGLFPSGGADTQYF. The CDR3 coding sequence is TGTGCCAGCGGTCTCTTTCCTAGCGGGGGAGCAGATACGCAGTATTTT.

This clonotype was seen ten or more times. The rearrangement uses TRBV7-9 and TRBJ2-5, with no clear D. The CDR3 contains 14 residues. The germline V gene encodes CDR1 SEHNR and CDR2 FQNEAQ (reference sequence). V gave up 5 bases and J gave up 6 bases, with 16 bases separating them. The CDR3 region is CASSQDQSRKTQYF. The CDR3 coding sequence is TGTGCCAGCAGCCAAGACCAGTCCCGGAAGACCCAGTACTTC.

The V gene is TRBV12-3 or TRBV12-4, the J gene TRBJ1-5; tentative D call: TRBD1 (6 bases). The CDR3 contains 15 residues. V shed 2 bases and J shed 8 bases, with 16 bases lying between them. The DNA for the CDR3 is TGTGCCAGCAGTTTAACAGGGACGGGTTTTGAGCCCCAGCATTTT. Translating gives CASSLTGTGFEPQHF.

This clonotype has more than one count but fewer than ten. The CDR3 sequence is CASSLVGGGSSYNSPLHF. The DNA for the CDR3 is TGTGCCAGCAGTTTGGTTGGAGGGGGCAGCTCCTATAATTCACCCCTCCACTTT. V gene TRBV28 combines with J gene TRBJ1-6, with 7 nucleotides matching TRBD1. The CDR3 runs to 18 residues. Looked up from germline, CDR1 is MDHEN and CDR2 is SYDVKM. J was trimmed by 0 bases and V by 3 bases; bases with no gene match: 8. Full variable domain (outside the CDR3, taken from reference TRBV28 and TRBJ1-6): DVKVTQSSRYLVKRTGEKVFLECVQDMDHENMFWYRQDPGLGLRLIYFSYDVKMKEKGDIPEGYSVSREKKERFSLILESASTNQTSMYLCASSLVGGGSSYNSPLHFGNGTRLTVT.

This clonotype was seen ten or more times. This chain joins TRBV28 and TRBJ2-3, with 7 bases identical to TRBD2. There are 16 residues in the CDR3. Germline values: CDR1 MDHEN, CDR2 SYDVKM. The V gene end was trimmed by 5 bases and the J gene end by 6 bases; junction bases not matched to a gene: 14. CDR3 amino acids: CASSPSSGSVDDTQYF. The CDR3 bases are TGTGCCAGCAGTCCTAGTAGCGGGTCCGTTGATGATACGCAGTATTTT.

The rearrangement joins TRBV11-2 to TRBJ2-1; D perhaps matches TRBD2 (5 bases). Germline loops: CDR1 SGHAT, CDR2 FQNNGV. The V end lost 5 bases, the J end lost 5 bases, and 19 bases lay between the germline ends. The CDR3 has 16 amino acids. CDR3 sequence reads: CASSRTLREKNNEQFF. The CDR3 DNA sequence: TGTGCCAGCAGCAGAACCTTACGGGAAAAAAACAATGAGCAGTTCTTC. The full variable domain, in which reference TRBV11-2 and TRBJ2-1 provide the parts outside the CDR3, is EAGVAQSPRYKIIEKRQSVAFWCNPISGHATLYWYQQILGQGPKLLIQFQNNGVVDDSQLPKDRFSAERLKGVDSTLKIQPAKLEDSAVYLCASSRTLREKNNEQFFGPGTRLTVL.

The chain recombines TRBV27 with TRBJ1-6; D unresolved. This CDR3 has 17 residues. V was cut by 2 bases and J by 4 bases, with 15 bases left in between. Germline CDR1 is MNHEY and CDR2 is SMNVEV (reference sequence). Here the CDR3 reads CASSLGPTRFYNSPLHF. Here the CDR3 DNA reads TGTGCCAGCAGTTTAGGCCCGACCAGATTTTATAATTCACCCCTCCACTTT.

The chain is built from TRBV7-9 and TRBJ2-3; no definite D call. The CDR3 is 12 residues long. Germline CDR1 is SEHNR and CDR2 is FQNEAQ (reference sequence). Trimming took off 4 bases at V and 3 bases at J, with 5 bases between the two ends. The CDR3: CASSSATDTQYF. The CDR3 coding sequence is TGTGCCAGCAGCTCCGCTACAGATACGCAGTATTTT.

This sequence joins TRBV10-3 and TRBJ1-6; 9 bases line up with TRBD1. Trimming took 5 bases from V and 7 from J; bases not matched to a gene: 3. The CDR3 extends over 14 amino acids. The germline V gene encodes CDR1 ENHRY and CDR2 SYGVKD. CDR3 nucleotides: TGTGCCATCAGTTCCGGGACAGGGAATTCACCCCTCCACTTT. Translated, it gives CAISSGTGNSPLHF.

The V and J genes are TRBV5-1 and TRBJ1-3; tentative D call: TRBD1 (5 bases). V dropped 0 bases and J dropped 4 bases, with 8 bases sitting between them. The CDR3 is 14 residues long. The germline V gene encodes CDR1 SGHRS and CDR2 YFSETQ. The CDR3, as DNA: TGCGCCAGCAGCTTGGTGCAGGGAGGAAACACCATATATTTT. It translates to CASSLVQGGNTIYF.

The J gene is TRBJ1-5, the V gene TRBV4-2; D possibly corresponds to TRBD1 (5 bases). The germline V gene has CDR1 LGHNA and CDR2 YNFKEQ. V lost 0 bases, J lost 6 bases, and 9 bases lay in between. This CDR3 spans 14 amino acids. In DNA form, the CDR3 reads TGTGCCAGCAGCCAAGAAAGCGGGGCTCAGCCCCAGCATTTT. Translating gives CASSQESGAQPQHF.

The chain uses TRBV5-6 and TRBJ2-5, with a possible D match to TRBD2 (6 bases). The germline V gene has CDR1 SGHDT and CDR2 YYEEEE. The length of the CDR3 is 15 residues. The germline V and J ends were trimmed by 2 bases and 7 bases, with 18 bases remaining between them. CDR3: CASSFFVSGSRTQYF. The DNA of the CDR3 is TGTGCCAGCAGCTTCTTTGTTTCCGGGAGTCGGACCCAGTACTTC.

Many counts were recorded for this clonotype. CDR3 in DNA: TGTGCCAGCAGCTCTCTCCTCCAGGCTTCTAGCACAGATACGCAGTATTTT. It encodes CASSSLLQASSTDTQYF. J is TRBJ2-3 and V is TRBV7-9; D not resolved. The V and J ends lost 4 bases and 0 bases respectively, with 17 bases between them. The germline CDR1 and CDR2 sequences are SEHNR and FQNEAQ (reference sequence). This CDR3 region has 17 residues.

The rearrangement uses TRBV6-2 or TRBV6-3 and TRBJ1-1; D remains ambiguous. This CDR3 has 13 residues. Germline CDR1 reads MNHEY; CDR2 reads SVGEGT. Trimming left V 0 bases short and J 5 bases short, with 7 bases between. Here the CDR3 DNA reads TGTGCCAGCAGTTACTCGATCTCGACTGAAGCTTTCTTT. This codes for CASSYSISTEAFF.

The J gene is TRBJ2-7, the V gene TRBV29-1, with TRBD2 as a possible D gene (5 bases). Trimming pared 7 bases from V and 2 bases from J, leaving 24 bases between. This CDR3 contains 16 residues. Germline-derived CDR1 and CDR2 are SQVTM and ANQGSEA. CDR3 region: CSAVGPGSRRPYEQYF. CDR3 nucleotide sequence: TGCAGCGCAGTAGGACCGGGGTCCCGTCGCCCCTACGAGCAGTACTTC.

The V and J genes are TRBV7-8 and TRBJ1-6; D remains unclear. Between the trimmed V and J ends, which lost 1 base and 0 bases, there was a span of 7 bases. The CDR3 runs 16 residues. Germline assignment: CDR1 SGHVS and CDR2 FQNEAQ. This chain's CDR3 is CASSLELYSYNSPLHF. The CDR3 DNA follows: TGTGCCAGCAGCTTAGAGCTGTACTCCTATAATTCACCCCTCCACTTT.

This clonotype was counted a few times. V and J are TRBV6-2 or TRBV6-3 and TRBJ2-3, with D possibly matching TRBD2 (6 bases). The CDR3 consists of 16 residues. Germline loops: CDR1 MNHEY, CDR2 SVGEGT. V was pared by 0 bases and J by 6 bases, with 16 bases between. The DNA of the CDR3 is TGTGCCAGCAGTTACTCTACAGGACTAAGATCGGATACGCAGTATTTT. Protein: CASSYSTGLRSDTQYF.

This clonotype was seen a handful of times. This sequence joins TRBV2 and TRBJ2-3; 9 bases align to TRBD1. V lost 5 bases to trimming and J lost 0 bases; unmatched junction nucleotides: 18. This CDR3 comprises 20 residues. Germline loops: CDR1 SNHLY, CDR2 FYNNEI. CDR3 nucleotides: TGTGCCAGCAGTTCGGATTGGGGGACAGGGAGGACCACTAGCACAGATACGCAGTATTTT. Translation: CASSSDWGTGRTTSTDTQYF.

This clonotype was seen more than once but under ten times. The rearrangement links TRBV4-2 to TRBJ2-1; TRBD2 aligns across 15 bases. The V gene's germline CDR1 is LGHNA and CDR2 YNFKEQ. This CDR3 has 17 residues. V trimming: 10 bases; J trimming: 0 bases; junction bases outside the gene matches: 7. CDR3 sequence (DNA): TGTGCCATCGGGGGGACTAGCGGGGGGAACTCCTACAATGAGCAGTTCTTC. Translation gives CAIGGTSGGNSYNEQFF.

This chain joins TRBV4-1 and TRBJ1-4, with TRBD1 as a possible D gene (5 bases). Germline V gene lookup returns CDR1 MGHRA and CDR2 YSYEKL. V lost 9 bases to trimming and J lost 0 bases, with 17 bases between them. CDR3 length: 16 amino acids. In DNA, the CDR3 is TGCGCCAGTTCGACATTGGGGCCCGCAACTAATGAAAAACTGTTTTTT. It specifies CASSTLGPATNEKLFF.

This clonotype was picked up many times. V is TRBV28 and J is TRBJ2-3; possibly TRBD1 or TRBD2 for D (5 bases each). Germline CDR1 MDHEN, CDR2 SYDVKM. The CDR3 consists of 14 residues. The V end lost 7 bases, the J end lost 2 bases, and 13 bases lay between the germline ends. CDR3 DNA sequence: TGTGCCAGCACCTTAGAGGGGCCCACAGATACGCAGTATTTT. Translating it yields CASTLEGPTDTQYF.

This CDR3 is CAGRQPLSGANVLTF. The CDR3 coding sequence is TGTGCCGGCCGACAGCCCCTCTCTGGGGCCAACGTCCTGACTTTC. The chain combines TRBV2 with TRBJ2-6; tentatively, D is TRBD1 (5 bases). The V end lost 11 bases, the J end lost 0 bases, and 14 bases lay between the germline ends. Germline CDR1 reads SNHLY; CDR2 reads FYNNEI. The CDR3 sequence is 15 residues long.

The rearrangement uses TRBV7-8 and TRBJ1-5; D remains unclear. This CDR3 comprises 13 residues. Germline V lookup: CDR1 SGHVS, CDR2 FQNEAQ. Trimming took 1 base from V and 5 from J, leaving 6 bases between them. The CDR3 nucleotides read TGTGCCAGCAGCTTAGTCCGGGATCAGCCCCAGCATTTT. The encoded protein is CASSLVRDQPQHF.

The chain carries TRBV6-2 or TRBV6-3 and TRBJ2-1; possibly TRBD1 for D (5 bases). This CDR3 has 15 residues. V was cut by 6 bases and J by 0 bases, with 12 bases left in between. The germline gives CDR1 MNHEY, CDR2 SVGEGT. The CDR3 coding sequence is TGTGCCAGCAGCGATACAGGTTCCTCCTACAATGAGCAGTTCTTC. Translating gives CASSDTGSSYNEQFF.